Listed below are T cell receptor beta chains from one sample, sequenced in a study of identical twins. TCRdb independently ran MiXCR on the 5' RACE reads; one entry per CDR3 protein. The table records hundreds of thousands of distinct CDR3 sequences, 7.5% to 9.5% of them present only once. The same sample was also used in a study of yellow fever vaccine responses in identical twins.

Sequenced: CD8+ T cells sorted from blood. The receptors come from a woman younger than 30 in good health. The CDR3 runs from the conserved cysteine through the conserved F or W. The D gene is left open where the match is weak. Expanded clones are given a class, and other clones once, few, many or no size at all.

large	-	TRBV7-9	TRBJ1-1	TGTGCCAGCAGCTTAGCGGACAGTGAAGCTTTCTTT	CASSLADSEAFF
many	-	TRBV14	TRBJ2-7	TGTGCCAGCAGAGCCTCTGGCGGTTCCTACGAGCAGTACTTC	CASRASGGSYEQYF
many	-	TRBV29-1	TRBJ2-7	TGCAGCGTCACCGTGACACTGGACTACGAGCAGTACTTC	CSVTVTLDYEQYF
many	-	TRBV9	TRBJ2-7	TGTGCCAGCAGCGTAGACGCCGCCTACGAGCAGTACTTC	CASSVDAAYEQYF
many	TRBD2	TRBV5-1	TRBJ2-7	TGCGCCAGCAGCTTGGAGGCTAGCGGGAGCATATACGAGCAGTACTTC	CASSLEASGSIYEQYF
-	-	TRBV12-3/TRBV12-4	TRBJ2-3	TGTGCCAGCAGTTTTACCTCAGATACGCAGTATTTT	CASSFTSDTQYF
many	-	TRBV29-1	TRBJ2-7	TGCAGCGTTGAACTCGCCAGAGACTACGAGCAGTACTTC	CSVELARDYEQYF
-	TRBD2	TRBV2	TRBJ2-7	TGTGCCAGCAGTGAACTCGGACTAGCGGGGGGCCAGGAGCAGTACTTC	CASSELGLAGGQEQYF
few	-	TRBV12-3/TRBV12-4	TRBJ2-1	TGTGCCAGCAGCCCCTTTTCCCCCCCCCTCTACAATGAGCAGTTCTTC	CASSPFSPPLYNEQFF
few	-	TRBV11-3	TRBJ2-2	TGTGCCAGCAGCCCCATGTCAAACACCGGGGAGCTGTTTTTT	CASSPMSNTGELFF
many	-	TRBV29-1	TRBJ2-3	TGCAGCGTTGAATCGGCGATCTTCGGGAGTACAGATACGCAGTATTTT	CSVESAIFGSTDTQYF
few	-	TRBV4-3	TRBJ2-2	TGCGCCAGCAGCCAAGTCTCCGGGGAGATGTTTTTT	CASSQVSGEMFF
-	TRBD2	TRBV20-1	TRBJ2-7	TGCAGTGCTAGAGATTTGGTAGCGGGAGAGTACTACGAGCAGTACTTC	CSARDLVAGEYYEQYF
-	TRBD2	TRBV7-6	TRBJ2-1	TGTGCCAGCAGCTTCGACCCCGGGACTAGCGGGACCAATGAGCAGTTCTTC	CASSFDPGTSGTNEQFF
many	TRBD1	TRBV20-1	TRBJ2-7	TGCAGTGCCTCGGGACAGGACCACTCCTACGAGCAGTACTTC	CSASGQDHSYEQYF
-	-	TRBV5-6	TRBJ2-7	TGTGCCAGCACCCTCGGGGCCGGTTACGAGCAGTACTTC	CASTLGAGYEQYF
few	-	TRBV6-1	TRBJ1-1	TGTGCCAGCAGTGAAGTAGGAGCGAACACTGAAGCTTTCTTT	CASSEVGANTEAFF
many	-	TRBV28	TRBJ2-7	TGTGCCAGCAGCCCAGAGTCTGGGATCCCCTACGAGCAGTACTTC	CASSPESGIPYEQYF
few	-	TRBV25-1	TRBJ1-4	TGTGCCAGCACCCCCTCTGGTGCTAATGGAAAACTGTTTTTT	CASTPSGANGKLFF
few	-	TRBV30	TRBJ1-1	TGTGCCTGGAGTGTCGACGGGGCCGGGAACACTGAAGCTTTCTTT	CAWSVDGAGNTEAFF
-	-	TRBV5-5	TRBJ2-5	TGTGCCAGCAGCTTGAAGGCAGGCACCTACCAAGAGACCCAGTACTTC	CASSLKAGTYQETQYF
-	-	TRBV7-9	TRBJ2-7	TGTGCCAGCAGCCCAGGGACGGTCCTCTACGAGCAGTACTTC	CASSPGTVLYEQYF
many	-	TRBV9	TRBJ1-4	TGTGCCAGCAGCGTAGCGGGGGACCCTAATGAAAAACTGTTTTTT	CASSVAGDPNEKLFF
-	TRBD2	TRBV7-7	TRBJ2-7	TGTGCTAGCAGCCCAGGGACTACAGGCGAGCAGTACTTC	CASSPGTTGEQYF
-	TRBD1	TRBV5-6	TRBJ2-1	TGTGCCAGCACCCCCGGGCCCCGGGACAGGAGGGACAATGAGCAGTTCTTC	CASTPGPRDRRDNEQFF
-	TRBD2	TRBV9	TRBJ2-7	TGTGCCAGCAGCGTAGAGGCACTAGCGGGAGTATACGAGCAGTACTTC	CASSVEALAGVYEQYF
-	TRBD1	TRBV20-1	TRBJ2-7	TGCAGTGCTAGAGACCTGACAGGGGGTAACGAGCAGTACTTC	CSARDLTGGNEQYF
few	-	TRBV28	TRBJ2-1	TGTGCCAGCAGTCCCCTTACTAGCACTAATGAGCAGTTCTTC	CASSPLTSTNEQFF
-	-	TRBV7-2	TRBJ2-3	TGTGCCAGCAGCTTAGGGGGTGGTATCCCAGATACGCAGTATTTT	CASSLGGGIPDTQYF
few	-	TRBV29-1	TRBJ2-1	TGCAGCGTACCCAGACAAGGTGAGCAGTTCTTC	CSVPRQGEQFF
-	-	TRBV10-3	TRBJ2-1	TGTGCCATCAGTGTGTCAGAATACAATGAGCAGTTCTTC	CAISVSEYNEQFF
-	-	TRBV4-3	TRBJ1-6	TGCGCCAGCAGCCAAGGAAGGACAGATAATTCACCCCTCCACTTT	CASSQGRTDNSPLHF
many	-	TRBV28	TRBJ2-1	TGTGCCAGCAGTTTTTTCGGGAGAGGTTTCAATGAGCAGTTCTTC	CASSFFGRGFNEQFF
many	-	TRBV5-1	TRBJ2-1	TGCGCCAGCACCGGGACCTCAAACAATGAGCAGTTCTTC	CASTGTSNNEQFF
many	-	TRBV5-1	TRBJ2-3	TGCGCCAGCAGCTTGTTCACTCTTGGGGTCTTTAGCACAGATACGCAGTATTTT	CASSLFTLGVFSTDTQYF